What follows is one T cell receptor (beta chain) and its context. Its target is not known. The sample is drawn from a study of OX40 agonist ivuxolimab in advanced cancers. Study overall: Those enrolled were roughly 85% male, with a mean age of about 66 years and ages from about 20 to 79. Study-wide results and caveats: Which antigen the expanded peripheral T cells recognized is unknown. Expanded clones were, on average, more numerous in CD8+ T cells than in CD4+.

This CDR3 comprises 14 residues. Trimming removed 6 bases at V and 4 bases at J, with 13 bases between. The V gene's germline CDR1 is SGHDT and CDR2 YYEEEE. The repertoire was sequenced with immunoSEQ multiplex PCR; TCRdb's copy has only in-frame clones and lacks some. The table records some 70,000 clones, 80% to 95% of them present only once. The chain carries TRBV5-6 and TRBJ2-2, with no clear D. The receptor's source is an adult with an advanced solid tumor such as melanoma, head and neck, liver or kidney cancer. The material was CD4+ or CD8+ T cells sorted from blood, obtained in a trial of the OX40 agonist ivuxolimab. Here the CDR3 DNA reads TGTGCCAGCAAGAGGCTAGACGCCACCGGGGAGCTGTTTTTT. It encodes CASKRLDATGELFF.